This T cell receptor beta chain was identified during a study of blood T cell repertoires in COVID-19. About the study: T cells, B-cell-depleted T cells, or PBMCs supplied cDNA or gDNA.

TCRdb keeps only in-frame clones here, not all; method: immunoSEQ multiplex PCR. The data show nearly 55,000 clones, with more than 60% seen just once and 14% to 15% held by the top ten. The CDR3 is 15 amino acids. Germline loops: CDR1 SGDLS, CDR2 YYNGEE. Trimming stripped 4 bases from V and 4 bases from J, with 14 bases between. The table lists this clone with a count of one. Sequencing was carried out using peripheral blood. This sequence originates from a human donor with active or convalescent COVID-19. The donor label of this sample is uncertain. The chain uses TRBV9 and TRBJ1-4, with D tentatively TRBD1 (6 bases). CDR3 DNA: TGTGCCAGCAGCACCTCGACAGGTTTTAATGAAAAACTGTTTTTT. Amino acids: CASSTSTGFNEKLFF.